This T cell receptor (beta chain) was recovered during a study of cytomegalovirus exposure and HLA in healthy donors. Study findings and constraints: Later analysis placed DRB1 highest and HLA-C lowest in TCR association rates, which differed by HLA locus.

PCR used 60 Vbeta primers and 13 Jbeta primers. This table comes from immunoSEQ multiplex PCR, and its TCRdb copy is limited to in-frame clones, with some not included. Among about 130,000 clones listed, about 80% were seen once. The germline CDR1 and CDR2 sequences are SGHDT and YYEEEE. Trimming took off 0 bases at V and 0 bases at J, with 19 bases between the two ends. The length of the CDR3 is 19 residues. This clone was counted once. The antigen remains undetermined. The sequenced sample consisted of PBMCs. The sequence was collected from a boy between 2 and 15 years old in good health and CMV-seronegative. The chain combines TRBV5-6 with TRBJ1-3; D uncertain. The CDR3: CASSLGPGGYTSSGNTIYF. The CDR3 DNA is TGTGCCAGCAGCTTGGGGCCAGGAGGTTACACCAGCTCTGGAAACACCATATATTTT.